Below, one T cell receptor beta chain is given with its context. No antigen is known for it. ViraFEST expansion of antigen-specific CD4+ T cells with viral peptide pools preceded sequencing. Around day 10 of culture, CD4+ T cells were separated out. Testing of the vaccine recipients showed negative nucleocapsid antibodies and no prior SARS-CoV-2 infection. Supplemented with roughly 10 IU/ml IL-2 and around 10 ug/ml peptides, roughly 2 million PBMC per well were kept in culture. Trimming took 5 bases from V and 1 from J, leaving 12 bases between them. Germline CDR1 and CDR2: SGHTA and FQGNSA. The CDR3 extends over 14 amino acids. The data are from a study of vaccination effects on CD4 cells after COVID-19. Repertoires were generated with immunoSEQ multiplex PCR, while TCRdb's copy carries only in-frame clones and drops some. In the table there are roughly 35,000 clones, 55% to 85% of which are singletons.

The chain has TRBV7-2 and TRBJ2-7, with D perhaps matching TRBD1 (6 bases). The material sequenced was CD4+ T cells from PBMCs cultured with HCoV-OC43 spike peptides, taken before COVID-19 vaccination. Subset in this sample: HCoV-OC43 spike overlapping peptide pool stimulation. The receptor was derived from a human donor who received a COVID-19 vaccine. The CDR3 spells CASSPDRFSYEQYF. Here the CDR3 DNA reads TGTGCCAGCAGCCCCGACAGGTTTTCCTACGAGCAGTACTTC.